This TCR beta chain was sequenced during a study of human T cells and chemical hapten exposure. Many counts were recorded for this clonotype. The antigen is not known. Time point reported: patch test 1, 2 weeks after DPC sensitization. As for treatment: therapeutic diphenylcyclopropenone sensitization with weekly scalp DPC. RNA extraction used unfractionated whole blood as the source of total RNA. The CDR3 totals 14 residues. Trimming at V came to 5 bases and at J to 9 bases, leaving 10 bases not matched to a gene. TCRdb passed the RACE reads through MiXCR, listing each CDR3 protein once. The sample holds fewer than 50,000 distinct CDR3 sequences, approximately 3.6% seen once. The study's findings and limits: The formation of large CDR3 similarity clusters by expanded TCRs significantly exceeded that of controls.

The sequence derives from a man between 50 and 59 years old with alopecia areata. Some clones in this sample may be carry-over from other donors' samples. V is TRBV12-3 or TRBV12-4 and J is TRBJ2-1; TRBD1 matches at 7 bases. The input for sequencing was whole blood, taken in connection with sensitization to the hapten diphenylcyclopropenone (DPC). This chain's CDR3 is CASSQHRGRVEQFF. The CDR3 DNA sequence: TGTGCCAGCAGTCAGCACAGGGGTAGAGTTGAGCAGTTCTTC.